This T cell receptor beta chain was sequenced in a study of response to subunit inactivated influenza vaccine. CDR3 size: 13 residues. With V trimmed by 5 bases and J by 1 base, 2 bases remained unmatched. The germline V gene encodes CDR1 SQVTM and CDR2 ANQGSEA. In its sample, this clonotype was seen a few times. Its target is not known. TCRdb recomputed calls from the RT-PCR reads with MiXCR, one row per CDR3 protein. The data show 650,000 to 800,000 distinct CDR3 sequences, about 14% seen once. Points from the study as a whole: The authors suggested that few new T cells are recruited per seasonal influenza vaccination.

The sequenced sample was PBMCs from blood, obtained less than 15 days before vaccination. The J gene is TRBJ2-5, the V gene TRBV29-1, with TRBD2 matching over 9 bases. The clonotype was recovered from a man aged 45 to 65 who received an inactivated influenza vaccine. This chain's CDR3 is CSVQRGVQETQYF. In nucleotides, the CDR3 is TGCAGCGTTCAGCGGGGGGTCCAAGAGACCCAGTACTTC.